The 6 T cell receptor beta chains given below trace back to one sample, sequenced in a study of cytomegalovirus exposure and HLA in healthy donors. PCR used 60 Vbeta primers and 13 Jbeta primers. Generated by immunoSEQ multiplex PCR, the TCRdb table keeps only in-frame clones and is missing some. This table holds about 130,000 clones, 65% to 80% found once. The specimen sequenced was PBMCs. The receptors come from a male donor in good health and CMV-seronegative.

The gene calls are TRBV7-9 and TRBJ2-1; 8 positions match TRBD2. Germline CDR1 is SEHNR and CDR2 is FQNEAQ (reference sequence). There are 15 residues in the CDR3. J was trimmed by 4 bases and V by 8 bases; bases with no gene match: 10. The CDR3: CASHTGTSYYNEQFF. The CDR3 nucleotides read TGTGCCAGCCACACCGGGACTAGTTATTACAATGAGCAGTTCTTC. The full variable domain, with the rest looked up from reference TRBV7-9 and TRBJ2-1, is DTGVSQNPRHKITKRGQNVTFRCDPISEHNRLYWYRQTLGQGPEFLTYFQNEAQLEKSRLLSDRFSAERPKGSFSTLEIQRTEQGDSAMYLCASHTGTSYYNEQFFGPGTRLTVL.

The CDR3 DNA is TGTGCCAGCAGTGCCACAGGGAACTATGGCTACACCTTC. Its translation: CASSATGNYGYTF. The chain joins TRBV6-4 to TRBJ1-2; possibly TRBD1 for D (6 bases). Between the trimmed V and J ends, which lost 4 bases and 2 bases, there was a span of 8 bases. The CDR3 contains 13 residues. CDR1 and CDR2 (germline): MRHNA, SNTAGT.

V and J are TRBV5-4 and TRBJ1-1; tentative D call: TRBD1 (6 bases). The CDR3 is 14 residues long. Trimming shortened V by 2 bases and J by 2 bases, and 10 bases separated the two germline ends. Germline V gene lookup returns CDR1 SGHNT and CDR2 YYREEE (reference sequence). For the CDR3, the DNA is TGTGCCAGCAGCTTCCGCGGGGGCAACACTGAAGCTTTCTTT. Residues: CASSFRGGNTEAFF.

The rearrangement links TRBV5-1 to TRBJ2-3, with TRBD1 identical over 7 bases. With 2 bases clipped from V and 3 bases from J, the junction kept 3 bases outside the gene matches. Germline CDR1 reads SGHRS; CDR2 reads YFSETQ. This CDR3 has 14 amino acids. CDR3 coding DNA: TGCGCCAGCAGCTTCGGACAGGTTACAGATACGCAGTATTTT. Its protein is CASSFGQVTDTQYF.

The chain couples TRBV2 to TRBJ2-5; tentatively, D is TRBD2 (5 bases). CDR1 SNHLY and CDR2 FYNNEI come from the germline V gene. The CDR3 loop spans 13 amino acids. Between the trimmed V and J ends, which lost 7 bases and 5 bases, there was a span of 14 bases. The CDR3 DNA reads TGTGCCAGCACTGTTCAGAGGAGGGAGACCCAGTACTTC. Translating gives CASTVQRRETQYF. The full variable domain, with the rest looked up from reference TRBV2 and TRBJ2-5, is EPEVTQTPSHQVTQMGQEVILRCVPISNHLYFYWYRQILGQKVEFLVSFYNNEISEKSEIFDDQFSVERPDGSNFTLKIRSTKLEDSAMYFCASTVQRRETQYFGPGTRLLVL.

The chain joins TRBV7-2 to TRBJ1-2; D not resolved. Germline V gene data show CDR1 as SGHTA and CDR2 as FQGNSA. V lost 2 bases and J 1 base, leaving 20 bases between the germline ends. The CDR3 sequence is 18 residues long. The CDR3 protein is CASSLLGPQLEHNYGYTF. As DNA, the CDR3 is TGTGCCAGCAGCTTACTTGGGCCCCAGTTAGAGCATAACTATGGCTACACCTTC. The complete variable domain, with remaining parts taken from reference TRBV7-2 and TRBJ1-2, reads GAGVSQSPSNKVTEKGKDVELRCDPISGHTALYWYRQSLGQGLEFLIYFQGNSAPDKSGLPSDRFSAERTGGSVSTLTIQRTQQEDSAVYLCASSLLGPQLEHNYGYTFGSGTRLTVV.